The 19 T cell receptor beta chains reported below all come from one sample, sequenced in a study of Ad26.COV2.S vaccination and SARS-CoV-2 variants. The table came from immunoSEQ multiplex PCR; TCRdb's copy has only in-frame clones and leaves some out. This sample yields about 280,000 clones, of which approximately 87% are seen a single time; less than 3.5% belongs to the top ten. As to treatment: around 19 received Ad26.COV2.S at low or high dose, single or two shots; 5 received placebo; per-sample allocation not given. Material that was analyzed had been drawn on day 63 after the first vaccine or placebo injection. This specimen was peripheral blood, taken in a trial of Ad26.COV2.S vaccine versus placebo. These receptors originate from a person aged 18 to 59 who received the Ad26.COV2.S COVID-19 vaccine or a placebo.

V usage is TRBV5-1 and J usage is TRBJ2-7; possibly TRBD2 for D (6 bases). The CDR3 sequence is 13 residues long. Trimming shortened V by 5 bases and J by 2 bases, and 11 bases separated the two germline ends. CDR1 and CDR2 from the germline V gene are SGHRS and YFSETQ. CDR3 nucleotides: TGCGCCAGCAGTGCGGAGGGGCCCTACGAGCAGTACTTC. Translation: CASSAEGPYEQYF.

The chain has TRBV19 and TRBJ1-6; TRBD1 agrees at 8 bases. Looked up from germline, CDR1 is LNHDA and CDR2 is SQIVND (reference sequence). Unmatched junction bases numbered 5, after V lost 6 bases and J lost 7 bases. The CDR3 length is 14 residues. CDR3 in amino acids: CASRKTGENSPLHF. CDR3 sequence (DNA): TGTGCCAGTAGGAAGACAGGGGAGAATTCACCCCTCCACTTT.

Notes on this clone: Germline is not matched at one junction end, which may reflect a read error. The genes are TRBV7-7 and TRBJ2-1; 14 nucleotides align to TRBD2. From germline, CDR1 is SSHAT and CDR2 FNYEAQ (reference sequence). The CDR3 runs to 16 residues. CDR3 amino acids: CASSLGLAGGTDEQFF. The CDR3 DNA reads TGTGCTAGCAGCTTAGGACTAGCGGGGGGCACGGATGAGCAGTTCTTC.

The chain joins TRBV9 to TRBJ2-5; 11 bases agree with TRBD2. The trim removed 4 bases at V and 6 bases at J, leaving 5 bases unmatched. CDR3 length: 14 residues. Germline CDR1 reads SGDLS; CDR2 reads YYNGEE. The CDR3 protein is CASSPLAGGKTQYF. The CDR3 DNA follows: TGTGCCAGCAGCCCCCTAGCGGGAGGAAAGACCCAGTACTTC.

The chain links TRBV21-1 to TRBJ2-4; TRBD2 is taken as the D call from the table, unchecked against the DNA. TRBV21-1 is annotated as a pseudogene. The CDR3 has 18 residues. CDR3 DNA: TGTGCCAGAGAGGGACTAGCGGGAGATGTCCAGGCCAAAAACATTCAGTACTTC. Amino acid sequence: CAREGLAGDVQAKNIQYF.

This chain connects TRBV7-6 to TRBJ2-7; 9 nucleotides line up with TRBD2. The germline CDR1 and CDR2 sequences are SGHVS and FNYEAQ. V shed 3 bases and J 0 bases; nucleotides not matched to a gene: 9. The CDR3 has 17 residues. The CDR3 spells CASSLPAKRGDSYEQYF. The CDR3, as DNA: TGTGCCAGCAGCTTGCCTGCCAAGCGGGGGGACTCCTACGAGCAGTACTTC.

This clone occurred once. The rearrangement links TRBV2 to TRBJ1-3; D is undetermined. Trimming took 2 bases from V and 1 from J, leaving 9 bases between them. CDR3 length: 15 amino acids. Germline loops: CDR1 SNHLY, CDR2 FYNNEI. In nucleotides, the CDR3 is TGTGCCAGCAGTGAAATAAGGGCTTCTGGAAACACCATATATTTT. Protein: CASSEIRASGNTIYF.

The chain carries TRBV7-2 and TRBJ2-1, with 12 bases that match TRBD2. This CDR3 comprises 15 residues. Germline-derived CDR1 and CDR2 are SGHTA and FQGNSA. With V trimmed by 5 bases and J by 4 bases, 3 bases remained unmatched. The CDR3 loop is CASSASGGVYNEQFF. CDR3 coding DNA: TGTGCCAGCAGCGCTAGCGGGGGGGTGTACAATGAGCAGTTCTTC.

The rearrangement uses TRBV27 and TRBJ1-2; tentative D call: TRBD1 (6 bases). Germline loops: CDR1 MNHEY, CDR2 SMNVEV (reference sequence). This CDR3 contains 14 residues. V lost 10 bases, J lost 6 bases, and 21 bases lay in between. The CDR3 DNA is TGTGCCACCTCGAGCACAGGGTTTCCTAATGGCTACACCTTC. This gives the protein CATSSTGFPNGYTF.

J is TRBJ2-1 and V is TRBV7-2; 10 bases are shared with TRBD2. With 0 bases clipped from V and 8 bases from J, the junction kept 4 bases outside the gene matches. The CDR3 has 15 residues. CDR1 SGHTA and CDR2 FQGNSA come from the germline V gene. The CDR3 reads CASSLASGRRDEQFF. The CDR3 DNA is TGTGCCAGCAGCTTAGCTAGCGGGAGGAGGGATGAGCAGTTCTTC. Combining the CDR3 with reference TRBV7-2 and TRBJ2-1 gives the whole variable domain GAGVSQSPSNKVTEKGKDVELRCDPISGHTALYWYRQSLGQGLEFLIYFQGNSAPDKSGLPSDRFSAERTGGSVSTLTIQRTQQEDSAVYLCASSLASGRRDEQFFGPGTRLTVL.

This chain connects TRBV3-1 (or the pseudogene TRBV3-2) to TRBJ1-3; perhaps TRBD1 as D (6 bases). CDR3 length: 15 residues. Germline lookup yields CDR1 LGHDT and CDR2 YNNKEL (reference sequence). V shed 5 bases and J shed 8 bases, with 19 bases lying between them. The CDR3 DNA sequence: TGTGCCAGCAGCTTGACCGGGACACCCGCGGACACCATATATTTT. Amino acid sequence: CASSLTGTPADTIYF.

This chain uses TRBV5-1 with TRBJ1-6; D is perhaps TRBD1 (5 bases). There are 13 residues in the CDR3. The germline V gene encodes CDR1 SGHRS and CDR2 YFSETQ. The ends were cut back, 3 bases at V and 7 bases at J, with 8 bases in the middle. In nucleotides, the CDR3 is TGCGCCAGCAGCTGGGACGTCAATTCACCCCTCCACTTT. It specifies CASSWDVNSPLHF.

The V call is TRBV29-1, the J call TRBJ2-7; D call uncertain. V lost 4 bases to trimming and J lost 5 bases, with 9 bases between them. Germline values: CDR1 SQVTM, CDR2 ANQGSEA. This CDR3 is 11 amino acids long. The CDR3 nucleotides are TGCAGCGTTGTTAAGACCAACGAGCAGTACTTC. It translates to CSVVKTNEQYF.

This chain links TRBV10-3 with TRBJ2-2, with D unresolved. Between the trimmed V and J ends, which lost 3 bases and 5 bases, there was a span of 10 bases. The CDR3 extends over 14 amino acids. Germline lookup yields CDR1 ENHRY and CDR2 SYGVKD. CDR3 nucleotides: TGTGCCATCAGTGATCTCCTTTGGACCGGGGAGCTGTTTTTT. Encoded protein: CAISDLLWTGELFF.

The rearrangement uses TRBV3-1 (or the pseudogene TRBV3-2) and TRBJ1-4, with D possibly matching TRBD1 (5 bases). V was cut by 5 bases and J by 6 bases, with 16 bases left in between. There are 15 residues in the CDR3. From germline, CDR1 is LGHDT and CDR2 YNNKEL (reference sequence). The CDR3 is CASSELGAGDEKLFF. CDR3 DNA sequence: TGTGCCAGCAGCGAACTTGGGGCGGGCGATGAAAAACTGTTTTTT.

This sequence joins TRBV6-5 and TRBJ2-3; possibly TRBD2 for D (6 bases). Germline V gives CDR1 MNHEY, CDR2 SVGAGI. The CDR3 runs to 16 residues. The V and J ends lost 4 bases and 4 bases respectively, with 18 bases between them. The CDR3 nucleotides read TGTGCCAGCAGTTCCCCGGGACTTTCGAGAGCAGATACGCAGTATTTT. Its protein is CASSSPGLSRADTQYF.

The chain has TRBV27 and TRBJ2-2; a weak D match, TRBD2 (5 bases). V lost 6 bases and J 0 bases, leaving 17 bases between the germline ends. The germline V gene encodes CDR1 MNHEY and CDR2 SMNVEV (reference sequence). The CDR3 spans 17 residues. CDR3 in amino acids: CASRKRGLATNTGELFF. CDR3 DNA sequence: TGTGCCAGCAGGAAACGAGGTCTAGCAACGAACACCGGGGAGCTGTTTTTT.

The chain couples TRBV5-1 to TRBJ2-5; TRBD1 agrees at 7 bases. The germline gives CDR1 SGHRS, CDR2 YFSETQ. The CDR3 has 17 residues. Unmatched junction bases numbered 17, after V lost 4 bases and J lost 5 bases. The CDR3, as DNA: TGCGCCAGCAGCAACAAACAGGGGACACCCCTATTGGAGACCCAGTACTTC. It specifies CASSNKQGTPLLETQYF. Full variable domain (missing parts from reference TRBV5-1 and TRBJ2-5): KAGVTQTPRYLIKTRGQQVTLSCSPISGHRSVSWYQQTPGQGLQFLFEYFSETQRNKGNFPGRFSGRQFSNSRSEMNVSTLELGDSALYLCASSNKQGTPLLETQYFGPGTRLLVL.

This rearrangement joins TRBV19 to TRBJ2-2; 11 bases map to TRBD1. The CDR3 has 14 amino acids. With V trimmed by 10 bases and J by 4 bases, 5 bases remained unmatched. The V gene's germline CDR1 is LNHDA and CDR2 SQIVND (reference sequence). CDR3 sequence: CATRDRGSTGELFF. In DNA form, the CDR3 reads TGTGCCACTCGGGACAGGGGGTCCACCGGGGAGCTGTTTTTT. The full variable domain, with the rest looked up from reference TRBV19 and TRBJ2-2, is DGGITQSPKYLFRKEGQNVTLSCEQNLNHDAMYWYRQDPGQGLRLIYYSQIVNDFQKGDIAEGYSVSREKKESFPLTVTSAQKNPTAFYLCATRDRGSTGELFFGEGSRLTVL.